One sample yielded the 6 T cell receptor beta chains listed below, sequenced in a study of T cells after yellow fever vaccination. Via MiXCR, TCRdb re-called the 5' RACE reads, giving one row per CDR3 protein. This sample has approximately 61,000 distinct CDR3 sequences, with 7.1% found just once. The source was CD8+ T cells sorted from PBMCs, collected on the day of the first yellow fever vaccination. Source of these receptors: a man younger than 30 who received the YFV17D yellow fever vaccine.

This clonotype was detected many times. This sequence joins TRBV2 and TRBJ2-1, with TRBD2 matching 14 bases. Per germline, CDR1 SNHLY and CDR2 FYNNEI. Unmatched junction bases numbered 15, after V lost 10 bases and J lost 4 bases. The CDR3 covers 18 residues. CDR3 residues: CATKEGTSGGPTYNEQFF. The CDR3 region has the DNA TGTGCCACCAAGGAAGGGACTAGCGGGGGCCCAACGTACAATGAGCAGTTCTTC.

The CDR3: CASSLARRTGGTPLHF. The CDR3 nucleotides read TGTGCCAGCAGCTTAGCGCGGAGGACAGGGGGGACACCCCTCCACTTT. V gene TRBV7-2 combines with J gene TRBJ1-6; TRBD1 matches 10 bases. The CDR3 spans 16 residues. Germline CDR1 and CDR2: SGHTA and FQGNSA. The junction had 7 bases not matched to a gene; V was cut back by 0 bases and J by 11 bases.

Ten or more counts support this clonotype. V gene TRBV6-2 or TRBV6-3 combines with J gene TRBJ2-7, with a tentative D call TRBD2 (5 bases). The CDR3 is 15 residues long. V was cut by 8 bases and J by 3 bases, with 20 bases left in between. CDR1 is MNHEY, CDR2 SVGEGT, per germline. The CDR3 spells CASRSLGWESYEQYF. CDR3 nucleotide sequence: TGTGCCAGCCGGTCCCTGGGTTGGGAGAGCTACGAGCAGTACTTC.

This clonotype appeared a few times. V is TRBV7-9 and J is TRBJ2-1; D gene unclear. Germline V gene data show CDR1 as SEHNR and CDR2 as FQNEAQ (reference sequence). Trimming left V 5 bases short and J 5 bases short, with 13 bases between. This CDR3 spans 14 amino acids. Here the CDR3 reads CASSALVRDNEQFF. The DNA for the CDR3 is TGTGCCAGCAGCGCGTTGGTCCGGGACAATGAGCAGTTCTTC.

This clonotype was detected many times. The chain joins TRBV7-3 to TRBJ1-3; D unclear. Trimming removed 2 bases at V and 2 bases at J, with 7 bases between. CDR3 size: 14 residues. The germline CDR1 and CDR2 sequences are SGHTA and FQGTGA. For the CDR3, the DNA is TGTGCCAGCAGCTTAGGCGGAACTGGAAACACCATATATTTT. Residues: CASSLGGTGNTIYF.

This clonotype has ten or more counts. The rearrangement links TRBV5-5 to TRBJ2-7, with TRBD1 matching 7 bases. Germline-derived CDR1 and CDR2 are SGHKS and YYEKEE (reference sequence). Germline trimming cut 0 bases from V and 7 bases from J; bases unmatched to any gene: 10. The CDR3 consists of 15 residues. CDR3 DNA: TGTGCCAGCAGCTTGGTAAGGACAGGAGGAGAGGAGCAGTACGTC. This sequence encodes CASSLVRTGGEEQYV.